This T cell receptor beta chain was identified during a study of CD8+ T cells in alopecia areata. Sequencing relied on a cDNA template that was reverse transcribed from extracted RNA. Sequenced by immunoSEQ multiplex PCR; TCRdb stores in-frame clones only, minus some. The data show roughly 280,000 clones, 60% seen once. Treatment defined: oral pan-JAK inhibitor, 5-10 mg twice daily. Source: CD4+ T cells sorted from blood, taken around week 54, from a patient treated with tofacitinib. The clonotype originates from a human donor with alopecia areata.

This chain's CDR3 is CASSEGASGVGETQYF. The CDR3, as DNA: TGTGCCAGCAGTGAGGGTGCTAGCGGGGTGGGAGAGACCCAGTACTTC. The V gene is TRBV2, the J gene TRBJ2-5; 9 bases are shared with TRBD2. Trimming at V came to 3 bases and at J to 4 bases, leaving 9 bases not matched to a gene. The CDR3 sequence is 16 residues long. Germline V lookup: CDR1 SNHLY, CDR2 FYNNEI.